This TCR beta chain was observed in a study of blood T cell repertoires in COVID-19. Libraries were prepared by immunoSEQ multiplex PCR; TCRdb keeps only in-frame clonotypes and omits some of them. The sample includes around 180,000 clones, approximately 79% of them seen just once. CDR3 length: 14 residues. V lost 6 bases and J 7 bases, leaving 15 bases between the germline ends. Germline CDR1 and CDR2: MDHEN and SYDVKM. Sequenced: peripheral blood. The TCR originated in a woman of 80 years or more with acute or convalescent COVID-19. This chain uses TRBV28 with TRBJ1-4; the D is unclear. The CDR3 bases are TGTGCCAGCAGCGTGCCCCGGTGGGCTGAAAAACTGTTTTTT. It encodes CASSVPRWAEKLFF. Full variable domain (outside the CDR3, taken from reference TRBV28 and TRBJ1-4): DVKVTQSSRYLVKRTGEKVFLECVQDMDHENMFWYRQDPGLGLRLIYFSYDVKMKEKGDIPEGYSVSREKKERFSLILESASTNQTSMYLCASSVPRWAEKLFFGSGTQLSVL.